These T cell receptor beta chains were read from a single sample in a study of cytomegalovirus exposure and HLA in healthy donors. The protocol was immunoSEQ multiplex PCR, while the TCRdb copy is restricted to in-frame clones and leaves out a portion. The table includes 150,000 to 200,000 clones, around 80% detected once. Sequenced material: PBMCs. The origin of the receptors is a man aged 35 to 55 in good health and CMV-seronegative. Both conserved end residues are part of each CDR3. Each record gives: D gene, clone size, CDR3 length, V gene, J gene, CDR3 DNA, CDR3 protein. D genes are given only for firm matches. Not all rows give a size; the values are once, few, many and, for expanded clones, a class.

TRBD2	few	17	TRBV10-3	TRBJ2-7	TGTGCCATCAGTGAGTCGAGTTCAGGGACTAGCGGCTACGAGCAGTACTTC	CAISESSSGTSGYEQYF
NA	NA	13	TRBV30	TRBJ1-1	TGTGCCTGGAGCTACTCCCAGGGCATTGAGGCTTTCTTT	CAWSYSQGIEAFF
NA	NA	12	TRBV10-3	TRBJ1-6	TGTGCCATCAGTGAGGAGAATTCACCCCTCCACTTT	CAISEENSPLHF
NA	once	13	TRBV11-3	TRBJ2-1	TGTGCCAGCAGCCCGGAGGGCTACAATGAGCAGTTCTTC	CASSPEGYNEQFF
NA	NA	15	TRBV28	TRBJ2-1	TGTGCCAGCAGTTTAGGGACAAGGGGCTACAATGAGCAGTTCTTC	CASSLGTRGYNEQFF
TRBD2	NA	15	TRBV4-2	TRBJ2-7	TGTGCCAGCAGCTCCAGGACTAGCGGGTCCTACGAGCAGTACTTC	CASSSRTSGSYEQYF
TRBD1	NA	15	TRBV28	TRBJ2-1	TGTGCCAGCAGTTCAGGACAGGGGCCCTACAATGAGCAGTTCTTC	CASSSGQGPYNEQFF
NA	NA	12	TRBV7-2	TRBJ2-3	TGTGCCAGCAGCTTTCCAGGCGATACGCAGTATTTT	CASSFPGDTQYF
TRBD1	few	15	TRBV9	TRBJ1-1	TGTGCCAGCAGCGTAGAACAGGGGGGAAAGGCTGAAGCTTTCTTT	CASSVEQGGKAEAFF
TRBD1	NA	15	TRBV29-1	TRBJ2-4	TGCAGCGTTGAGGGTAACAGGGGAGCCAAAAACATTCAGTACTTC	CSVEGNRGAKNIQYF
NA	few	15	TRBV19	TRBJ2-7	TGTGCCAGTAGTATGACAGATACCAGTTTCTACGAGCAGTACTTC	CASSMTDTSFYEQYF
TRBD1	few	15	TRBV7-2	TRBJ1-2	TGTGCCAGCAGCTTGGACGGGACAGGGGGATATGGCTACACCTTC	CASSLDGTGGYGYTF
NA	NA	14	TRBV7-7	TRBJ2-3	TGTGCTAGCAGCTTGGTGGGGGCGTCAGATACGCAGTATTTT	CASSLVGASDTQYF
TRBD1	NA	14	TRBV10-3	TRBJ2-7	TGTGCCATCAGTGGTGGGACAGGGGAGGGCGAGCAGTACTTC	CAISGGTGEGEQYF
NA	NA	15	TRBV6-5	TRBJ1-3	TGTGCCAGCAGTTACTCTGGGAGATCTGGAAACACCATATATTTT	CASSYSGRSGNTIYF
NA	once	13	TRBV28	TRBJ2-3	TGTGCCAGCGGTTGGTCGGGCACAGATACGCAGTATTTT	CASGWSGTDTQYF
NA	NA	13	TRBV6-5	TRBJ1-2	TGTGCCAGCAGTTACCGCAGACTCTATGGCTACACCTTC	CASSYRRLYGYTF
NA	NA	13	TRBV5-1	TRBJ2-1	TGCGCCAGCAGCTTGGGGTATCGGAATGAGCAGTTCTTC	CASSLGYRNEQFF
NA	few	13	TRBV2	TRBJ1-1	TGTGCCAGCCGCTCAGGGGCGTGGACTGAAGCTTTCTTT	CASRSGAWTEAFF
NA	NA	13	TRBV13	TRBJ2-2	TGTGCCAGCCAAAGGGGTAACACCGGGGAGCTGTTTTTT	CASQRGNTGELFF
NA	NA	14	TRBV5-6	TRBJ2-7	TGTGCCAGCAGCTCCCGGTCGGGGGACTACGAGCAGTACTTC	CASSSRSGDYEQYF
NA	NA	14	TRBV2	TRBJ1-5	TGTGCCAGCAGTGAACTCTTCAGAGGGCAGCCCCAGCATTTT	CASSELFRGQPQHF
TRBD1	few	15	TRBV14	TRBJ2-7	TGTGCCAGCAGCCCCATACGGGACAGGGTGTGGGAGCAGTACTTC	CASSPIRDRVWEQYF
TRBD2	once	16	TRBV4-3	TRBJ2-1	TGCGCCAGCAGCCTCAGGGCGGGGGGGGCCCGCGATGAGCAGTTCTTC	CASSLRAGGARDEQFF
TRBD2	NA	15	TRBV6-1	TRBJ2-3	TGTGCCAGCAGTGACCGGGGGGTCGAAACAGATACGCAGTATTTT	CASSDRGVETDTQYF
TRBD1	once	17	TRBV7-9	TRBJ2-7	TGTGCCAGCAGCTTGGACCTCGGACAGGCAAGCTCCTACGAGCAGTACTTC	CASSLDLGQASSYEQYF
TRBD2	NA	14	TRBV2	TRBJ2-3	TGTGCCAGGACGGGAGGGCGTCACGCAGATACGCAGTATTTT	CARTGGRHADTQYF
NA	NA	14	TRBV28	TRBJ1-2	TGTGCCAGCAGGACCGGGGGAGCTAACTATGGCTACACCTTC	CASRTGGANYGYTF
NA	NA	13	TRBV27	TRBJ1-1	TGTGCCAGCAGTCTCACGGGAGGCACTGAAGCTTTCTTT	CASSLTGGTEAFF
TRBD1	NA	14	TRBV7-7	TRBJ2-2	TGTGCTAGCAGCTTACAGGGGGACACCGGGGAGCTGTTTTTT	CASSLQGDTGELFF
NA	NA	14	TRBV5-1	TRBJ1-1	TGCGCCAGCAGCTCGACAGTGACGAACACTGAAGCTTTCTTT	CASSSTVTNTEAFF
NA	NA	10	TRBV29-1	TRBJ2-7	TGCAGCGTTGGTCAGTACGAGCAGTACTTC	CSVGQYEQYF
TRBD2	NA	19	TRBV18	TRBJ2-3	TGTGCCAGCTCACCACCGGGACTAGCGGGGGGTAGTGGCACAGATACGCAGTATTTT	CASSPPGLAGGSGTDTQYF
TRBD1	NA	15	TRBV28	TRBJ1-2	TGTGCCAGCAGCTCCGGGGACAGATCTAACTATGGCTACACCTTC	CASSSGDRSNYGYTF
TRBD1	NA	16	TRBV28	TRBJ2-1	TGTGCCAGCAGTCCTGCGGGGACAGGGGGCTTCAATGAGCAGTTCTTC	CASSPAGTGGFNEQFF
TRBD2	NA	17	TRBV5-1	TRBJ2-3	TGCGCCAGCAGCTTGGCCCCGGGAGGACTTAGCACAGATACGCAGTATTTT	CASSLAPGGLSTDTQYF
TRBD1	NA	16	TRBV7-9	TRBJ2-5	TGTGCCAGCAGCTCCGGCAGGGGGCGGGTTGAAGAGACCCAGTACTTC	CASSSGRGRVEETQYF
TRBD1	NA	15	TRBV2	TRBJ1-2	TGTGCCAGCAGGGAATCCGGGACAGGGGGGGCTGGCTACACCTTC	CASRESGTGGAGYTF
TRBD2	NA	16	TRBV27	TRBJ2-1	TGTGCCAGCATGAACACGGGACTAGCGAGTTACAATGAGCAGTTCTTC	CASMNTGLASYNEQFF
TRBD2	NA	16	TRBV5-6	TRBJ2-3	TGTGCCAGCAGCTTAAGAGTAGCGGGAGGTTCAGATACGCAGTATTTT	CASSLRVAGGSDTQYF
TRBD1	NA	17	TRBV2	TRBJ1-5	TGTGCCAGCAGCCTCCGGGACAGGGGGCGGGGCAATCAGCCCCAGCATTTT	CASSLRDRGRGNQPQHF
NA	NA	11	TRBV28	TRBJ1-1	TGTGCCAGCAGTTTCCGCACTGAAGCTTTCTTT	CASSFRTEAFF
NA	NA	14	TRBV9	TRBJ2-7	TGTGCCAGCAGCCCCCTGGGGGGGCCCTACGAGCAGTACTTC	CASSPLGGPYEQYF
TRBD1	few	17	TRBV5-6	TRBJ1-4	TGTGCCAGCAGCCCGACCAGAGCTGGGACAGGGGATGAAAAACTGTTTTTT	CASSPTRAGTGDEKLFF
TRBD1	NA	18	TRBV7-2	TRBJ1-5	TGTGCCAGCAGCTTGACGCGACAGGGTTGGAATAGCAATCAGCCCCAGCATTTT	CASSLTRQGWNSNQPQHF
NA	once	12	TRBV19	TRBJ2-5	TGTGCCAGTAGGCAAGCCGGGGAGACCCAGTACTTC	CASRQAGETQYF
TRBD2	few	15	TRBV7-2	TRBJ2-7	TGTGCCAGCAGCTTGGCCGGGACTAGCGGCTACGAGCAGTACTTC	CASSLAGTSGYEQYF
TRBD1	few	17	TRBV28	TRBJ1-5	TGTGCCAGCAGCGGACAGGGGGCGGGGTATAGCAATCAGCCCCAGCATTTT	CASSGQGAGYSNQPQHF
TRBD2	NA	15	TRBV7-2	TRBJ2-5	TGTGCCAGCAGCCAGACTAGCCGACCTCAAGAGACCCAGTACTTC	CASSQTSRPQETQYF
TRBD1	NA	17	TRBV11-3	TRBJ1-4	TGTGCCAGCAGCTCCCTGGGACAGGGGGCAACTAATGAAAAACTGTTTTTT	CASSSLGQGATNEKLFF
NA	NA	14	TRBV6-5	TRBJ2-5	TGTGCCAGCAAAGCTGGGGGGGCCGTAGAGACCCAGTACTTC	CASKAGGAVETQYF
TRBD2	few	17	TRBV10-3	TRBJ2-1	TGTGCCATCAGTGAGTCGTCTAGCGGTGAATCCTACAATGAGCAGTTCTTC	CAISESSSGESYNEQFF
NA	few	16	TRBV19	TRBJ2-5	TGTGCCAGTAGTATTGGAATAGCGGCCGGACAAGAGACCCAGTACTTC	CASSIGIAAGQETQYF
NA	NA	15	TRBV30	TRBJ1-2	TGTGCCTGGAGTGGCGACAGTCCCGCTAACTATGGCTACACCTTC	CAWSGDSPANYGYTF
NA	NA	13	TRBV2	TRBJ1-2	TGTGCCAGCAGTGAAGCGAACAGGTCTGGCTACACCTTC	CASSEANRSGYTF
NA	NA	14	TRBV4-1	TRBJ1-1	TGCGCCAGCAGCCACGCGACAGGGAACACTGAAGCTTTCTTT	CASSHATGNTEAFF
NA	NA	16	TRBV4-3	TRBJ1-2	TGCGCCAGCAGCCGCGGGGGACTGCGGAGAGACTATGGCTACACCTTC	CASSRGGLRRDYGYTF